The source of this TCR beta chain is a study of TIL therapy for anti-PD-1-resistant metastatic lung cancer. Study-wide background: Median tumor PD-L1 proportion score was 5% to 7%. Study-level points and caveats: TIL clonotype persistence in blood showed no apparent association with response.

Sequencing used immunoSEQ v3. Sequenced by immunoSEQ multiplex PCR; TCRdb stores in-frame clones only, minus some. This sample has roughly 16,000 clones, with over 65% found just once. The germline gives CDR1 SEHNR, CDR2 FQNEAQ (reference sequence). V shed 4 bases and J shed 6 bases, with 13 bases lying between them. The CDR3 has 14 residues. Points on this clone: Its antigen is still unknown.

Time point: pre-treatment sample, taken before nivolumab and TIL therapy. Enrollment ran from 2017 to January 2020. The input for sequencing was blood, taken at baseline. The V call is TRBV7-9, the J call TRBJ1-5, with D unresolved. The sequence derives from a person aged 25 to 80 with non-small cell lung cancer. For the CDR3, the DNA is TGTGCCAGCAGCTCCCGGGAGGTTGTTCAGCCCCAGCATTTT. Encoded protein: CASSSREVVQPQHF.